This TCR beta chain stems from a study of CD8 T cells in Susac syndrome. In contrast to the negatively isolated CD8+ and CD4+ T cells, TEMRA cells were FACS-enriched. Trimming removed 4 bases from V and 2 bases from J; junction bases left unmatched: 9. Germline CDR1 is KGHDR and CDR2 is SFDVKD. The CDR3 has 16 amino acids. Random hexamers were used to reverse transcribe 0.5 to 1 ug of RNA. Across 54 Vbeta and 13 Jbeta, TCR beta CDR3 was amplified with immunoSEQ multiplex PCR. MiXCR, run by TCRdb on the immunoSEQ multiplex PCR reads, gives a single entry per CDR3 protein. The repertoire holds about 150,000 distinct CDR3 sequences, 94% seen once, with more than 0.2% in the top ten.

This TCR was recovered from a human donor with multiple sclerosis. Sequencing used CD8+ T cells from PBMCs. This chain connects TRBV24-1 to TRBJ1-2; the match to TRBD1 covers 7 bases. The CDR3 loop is CATSDRGTAKNYGYTF. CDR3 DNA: TGTGCCACCAGTGACCGAGGGACAGCAAAGAACTATGGCTACACCTTC.